This TCR beta chain was observed in a study of cytomegalovirus exposure and HLA in healthy donors. With 5 bases removed from V and 4 bases from J, the gap between germline ends came to 13 bases. Germline assignment: CDR1 SGHTA and CDR2 FQGTGA. The CDR3 has 14 amino acids. PCR was performed using 60 Vbeta and 13 Jbeta primers. The data were produced by immunoSEQ multiplex PCR, yet TCRdb's version contains in-frame clones alone and is incomplete. The sample consists of around 110,000 clones, 79% of them appearing once. This clone was observed once. The chain recombines TRBV7-3 with TRBJ2-3; D gene uncertain. Sequencing was carried out using PBMCs. The source is a man in his thirties or forties in good health and CMV-seropositive. In nucleotides, the CDR3 is TGTGCCAGCAGCGAAGATTTGAGCGCAGATACGCAGTATTTT. This gives the protein CASSEDLSADTQYF.